A selection of T cell receptor beta chains follows, all from one sample in a study of blood T cell repertoires in COVID-19. The repertoire was sequenced with immunoSEQ multiplex PCR; TCRdb's copy has only in-frame clones and lacks some. Of 300,000 to 350,000 clones detected, 65% to 90% appear once; the ten largest clones hold 4% to 5%. Sample: PBMCs or T cells enriched from blood (not recorded which). The receptors shown here come from a middle-aged woman with acute COVID-19. Both conserved end residues are part of each CDR3. The D gene is left open where the match is weak. Expanded clones are given a class, and other clones once, few, many or no size at all.

d_gene: TRBD1
j_gene: TRBJ1-4
v_gene: TRBV25-1
abundance: -
CDR3aa: CASSEWGQVEKLFF
CDR3nt: TGTGCCAGCAGTGAATGGGGACAGGTCGAAAAACTGTTTTTT

d_gene: -
j_gene: TRBJ1-4
v_gene: TRBV5-1
abundance: -
CDR3aa: CASSLLRQDNEKLFF
CDR3nt: TGCGCCAGCAGCTTGTTACGGCAGGATAATGAAAAACTGTTTTTT

d_gene: -
j_gene: TRBJ2-7
v_gene: TRBV7-9
abundance: many
CDR3aa: CASSLESLEQYF
CDR3nt: TGTGCCAGCAGCTTAGAGAGCCTCGAGCAGTACTTC

d_gene: -
j_gene: TRBJ2-4
v_gene: TRBV2
abundance: -
CDR3aa: CATRPLLGTKNIQYF
CDR3nt: TGTGCCACGCGACCCCTACTAGGGACCAAAAACATTCAGTACTTC

d_gene: TRBD2
j_gene: TRBJ2-2
v_gene: TRBV7-8
abundance: -
CDR3aa: CASSLASSGEGTGELFF
CDR3nt: TGTGCCAGCAGCTTAGCGTCTAGCGGGGAAGGCACCGGGGAGCTGTTTTTT

d_gene: TRBD1
j_gene: TRBJ1-3
v_gene: TRBV6-2/TRBV6-3
abundance: -
CDR3aa: CASSYGTGGNTIYF
CDR3nt: TGTGCCAGCAGTTACGGGACAGGTGGAAACACCATATATTTT

d_gene: -
j_gene: TRBJ2-7
v_gene: TRBV4-3
abundance: -
CDR3aa: CASSQTYQGSSYEQYF
CDR3nt: TGCGCCAGCAGCCAAACTTACCAGGGTTCCTCCTACGAGCAGTACTTC

d_gene: -
j_gene: TRBJ1-1
v_gene: TRBV5-4
abundance: -
CDR3aa: CASSLQGNTEAFF
CDR3nt: TGTGCCAGCAGCTTACAGGGTAACACTGAAGCTTTCTTT

d_gene: TRBD2
j_gene: TRBJ2-3
v_gene: TRBV27
abundance: -
CDR3aa: CASSLRLAGGLTQYF
CDR3nt: TGTGCCAGCAGTTTACGACTAGCGGGAGGGCTTACGCAGTATTTT

d_gene: -
j_gene: TRBJ1-2
v_gene: TRBV19
abundance: -
CDR3aa: CASKGVLGYGYTF
CDR3nt: TGTGCCAGTAAGGGGGTCCTCGGCTATGGCTACACCTTC

d_gene: TRBD1
j_gene: TRBJ1-5
v_gene: TRBV19
abundance: -
CDR3aa: CASTPSGTGFRNQPQHF
CDR3nt: TGTGCCAGTACTCCCTCAGGGACAGGGTTTCGCAATCAGCCCCAGCATTTT

d_gene: TRBD2
j_gene: TRBJ2-2
v_gene: TRBV5-8
abundance: -
CDR3aa: CASSRRAGANTGELFF
CDR3nt: TGTGCCAGCAGCCGGAGGGCGGGGGCGAACACCGGGGAGCTGTTTTTT

d_gene: -
j_gene: TRBJ2-7
v_gene: TRBV24-1
abundance: few
CDR3aa: CATSDLTGKQYF
CDR3nt: TGTGCCACCAGTGATTTGACAGGGAAGCAGTACTTC

d_gene: -
j_gene: TRBJ1-1
v_gene: TRBV19
abundance: -
CDR3aa: CASSMLLVVNTEAFF
CDR3nt: TGTGCCAGTAGTATGCTGCTTGTAGTGAACACTGAAGCTTTCTTT

d_gene: -
j_gene: TRBJ2-1
v_gene: TRBV7-6
abundance: few
CDR3aa: CASSWLASDSYNEQFF
CDR3nt: TGTGCCAGCAGTTGGTTGGCATCTGACTCCTACAATGAGCAGTTCTTC

d_gene: -
j_gene: TRBJ1-2
v_gene: TRBV14
abundance: -
CDR3aa: CASSLRVQANGYTF
CDR3nt: TGTGCCAGCAGCCTTCGTGTTCAGGCGAATGGCTACACCTTC

d_gene: -
j_gene: TRBJ1-2
v_gene: TRBV6-5
abundance: -
CDR3aa: CASSYSEGLGYTF
CDR3nt: TGTGCCAGCAGTTACTCGGAGGGGTTGGGCTACACCTTC

d_gene: -
j_gene: TRBJ2-3
v_gene: TRBV12-2
abundance: -
CDR3aa: CASRFPTRDTQYF
CDR3nt: TGTGCAAGTCGCTTCCCAACTAGAGATACGCAGTATTTT

d_gene: -
j_gene: TRBJ2-2
v_gene: TRBV5-5
abundance: once
CDR3aa: CASSPRLIANTGELFF
CDR3nt: TGTGCCAGCAGCCCGAGACTGATCGCGAACACCGGGGAGCTGTTTTTT

d_gene: -
j_gene: TRBJ1-2
v_gene: TRBV21-1
abundance: -
CDR3aa: CASSKGAGQIKPNYGYTF
CDR3nt: TGTGCCAGCAGCAAGGGGGCGGGACAGATTAAACCTAACTATGGCTACACCTTC

d_gene: TRBD1
j_gene: TRBJ1-4
v_gene: TRBV27
abundance: -
CDR3aa: CASSPRDSATNEKLFF
CDR3nt: TGTGCCAGCAGTCCCCGGGACAGTGCAACTAATGAAAAACTGTTTTTT

d_gene: TRBD1
j_gene: TRBJ2-3
v_gene: TRBV5-1
abundance: -
CDR3aa: CASSLRDSHTDTQYF
CDR3nt: TGCGCCAGCAGCCTAAGGGACAGCCACACAGATACGCAGTATTTT

d_gene: -
j_gene: TRBJ1-2
v_gene: TRBV6-5
abundance: -
CDR3aa: CASTRDSKRYTF
CDR3nt: TGTGCCAGCACGCGGGACTCCAAACGCTACACCTTC

d_gene: -
j_gene: TRBJ1-2
v_gene: TRBV5-6
abundance: few
CDR3aa: CASNNQGYGYTF
CDR3nt: TGTGCCAGCAACAACCAGGGGTATGGCTACACCTTC

d_gene: -
j_gene: TRBJ2-3
v_gene: TRBV5-4
abundance: -
CDR3aa: CASSSGLHGDTQYF
CDR3nt: TGTGCCAGCAGCTCGGGACTGCACGGGGATACGCAGTATTTT

d_gene: -
j_gene: TRBJ1-6
v_gene: TRBV25-1
abundance: few
CDR3aa: CASSGGGRGNSPLHF
CDR3nt: TGTGCCAGCAGCGGTGGCGGCAGAGGCAATTCACCCCTCCACTTT

d_gene: -
j_gene: TRBJ1-6
v_gene: TRBV6-5
abundance: few
CDR3aa: CASSYRPGNTYSPLHF
CDR3nt: TGTGCCAGCAGTTATCGCCCCGGGAATACCTATTCACCCCTCCACTTT

d_gene: -
j_gene: TRBJ1-5
v_gene: TRBV3-1/TRBV3-2
abundance: once
CDR3aa: CASSQELYARPEAQHF
CDR3nt: TGTGCCAGCAGCCAAGAGTTGTATGCTAGGCCCGAGGCCCAGCATTTT

d_gene: -
j_gene: TRBJ2-7
v_gene: TRBV7-3
abundance: -
CDR3aa: CASSLTGGSGRHEQYF
CDR3nt: TGTGCCAGCAGCTTAACGGGCGGGTCCGGTAGGCACGAGCAGTACTTC

d_gene: -
j_gene: TRBJ1-1
v_gene: TRBV28
abundance: -
CDR3aa: CASSFSPGVMGGAFF
CDR3nt: TGTGCCAGCAGTTTCTCCCCCGGGGTTATGGGGGGAGCTTTCTTT

d_gene: TRBD1
j_gene: TRBJ1-4
v_gene: TRBV7-8
abundance: -
CDR3aa: CASSLRWGQGARPERNEKLFF
CDR3nt: TGTGCCAGCAGCTTAAGATGGGGGCAGGGGGCAAGGCCCGAGAGAAATGAAAAACTGTTTTTT

d_gene: TRBD1
j_gene: TRBJ2-7
v_gene: TRBV4-2
abundance: -
CDR3aa: CASSQTGQAYEQYF
CDR3nt: TGTGCCAGCAGCCAAACGGGACAGGCCTACGAGCAGTACTTC

d_gene: -
j_gene: TRBJ1-5
v_gene: TRBV24-1
abundance: -
CDR3aa: CATSAQDQPQHF
CDR3nt: TGTGCCACCAGCGCCCAGGATCAGCCCCAGCATTTT

d_gene: -
j_gene: TRBJ1-1
v_gene: TRBV5-1
abundance: -
CDR3aa: CASSGAAEAFF
CDR3nt: TGCGCCAGCAGCGGGGCGGCGGAAGCTTTCTTT

d_gene: -
j_gene: TRBJ2-3
v_gene: TRBV9
abundance: -
CDR3aa: CASSPPTDTQYF
CDR3nt: TGTGCCAGCAGCCCCCCGACAGATACGCAGTATTTT

d_gene: -
j_gene: TRBJ1-2
v_gene: TRBV21-1
abundance: -
CDR3aa: CASRGRGFFYGYTF
CDR3nt: TGTGCCAGCAGAGGGAGAGGATTCTTCTATGGCTACACCTTC

d_gene: -
j_gene: TRBJ2-1
v_gene: TRBV7-3
abundance: -
CDR3aa: CASSPQQGANEQFF
CDR3nt: TGTGCCAGCAGCCCACAACAGGGTGCGAATGAGCAGTTCTTC

d_gene: -
j_gene: TRBJ2-5
v_gene: TRBV7-3
abundance: -
CDR3aa: CASSPTRGVETQYF
CDR3nt: TGTGCCAGCAGCCCCACCAGGGGGGTGGAGACCCAGTACTTC

d_gene: -
j_gene: TRBJ2-3
v_gene: TRBV30
abundance: -
CDR3aa: CAWSPTPKAGTDTQYF
CDR3nt: TGTGCCTGGAGTCCCACCCCAAAAGCTGGCACAGATACGCAGTATTTT

d_gene: TRBD1
j_gene: TRBJ1-1
v_gene: TRBV19
abundance: -
CDR3aa: CASGTGSMNTEAFF
CDR3nt: TGTGCCAGCGGGACAGGATCTATGAACACTGAAGCTTTCTTT

d_gene: -
j_gene: TRBJ1-5
v_gene: TRBV5-6
abundance: once
CDR3aa: CASSLGGRGFSNQPQHF
CDR3nt: TGTGCCAGCAGCTTGGGGGGCAGGGGATTTAGCAATCAGCCCCAGCATTTT

d_gene: TRBD1
j_gene: TRBJ2-6
v_gene: TRBV27
abundance: -
CDR3aa: CASSATGTGRGANVLTF
CDR3nt: TGTGCCAGCAGTGCCACCGGGACAGGGAGGGGGGCCAACGTCCTGACTTTC

d_gene: -
j_gene: TRBJ1-2
v_gene: TRBV7-9
abundance: -
CDR3aa: CASSLLSTGDYGYTF
CDR3nt: TGTGCCAGCAGCTTACTTTCAACAGGTGACTATGGCTACACCTTC

d_gene: TRBD1
j_gene: TRBJ2-3
v_gene: TRBV7-8
abundance: -
CDR3aa: CASSFRDRGTDTQYF
CDR3nt: TGTGCCAGCAGCTTCCGGGACAGGGGCACAGATACGCAGTATTTT

d_gene: -
j_gene: TRBJ1-2
v_gene: TRBV7-9
abundance: -
CDR3aa: CASSLASRTPGDGYTF
CDR3nt: TGTGCCAGCAGCTTAGCCTCCCGGACACCAGGCGATGGCTACACCTTC

d_gene: -
j_gene: TRBJ1-1
v_gene: TRBV5-5
abundance: -
CDR3aa: CASSLFGTEAFF
CDR3nt: TGTGCCAGCAGCTTGTTCGGCACTGAAGCTTTCTTT

d_gene: -
j_gene: TRBJ1-1
v_gene: TRBV7-6
abundance: -
CDR3aa: CASSLFSEGTEAFF
CDR3nt: TGTGCCAGCAGCTTATTTTCGGAGGGGACTGAAGCTTTCTTT